These 4 T cell receptor beta chains were all obtained from the same sample, sequenced in a study of radiation and T cells in renal cell carcinoma. Assay: immunoSEQ multiplex PCR; the TCRdb copy retains only in-frame clones and omits some. The table has 150,000 or so clones, 87% seen once; the top ten hold around 13%. The time point here: blood 2 weeks post-SBRT. Treatment defined: 15 Gy SBRT to primary tumor, nephrectomy 4 weeks later. The sample here was blood, taken from a patient whose treatment included radiotherapy and nephrectomy. Receptors were obtained from a woman between 50 and 59 years old with renal cell carcinoma.

The genes are TRBV18 and TRBJ1-2, with 7 bases matching TRBD1. Germline trimming cut 0 bases from V and 1 base from J; bases unmatched to any gene: 14. The CDR3 totals 19 residues. Germline CDR1 is KGHSH and CDR2 is LQKENI. Here the CDR3 DNA reads TGTGCCAGCTCACCACCCCGGGCGGCAGGGGGAGTTCGTAACTATGGCTACACCTTC. This gives the protein CASSPPRAAGGVRNYGYTF. Based on the CDR3 plus reference TRBV18 and TRBJ1-2, the full variable domain is NAGVMQNPRHLVRRRGQEARLRCSPMKGHSHVYWYRQLPEEGLKFMVYLQKENIIDESGMPKERFSAEFPKEGPSILRIQQVVRGDSAAYFCASSPPRAAGGVRNYGYTFGSGTRLTVV.

The V call is TRBV4-2, the J call TRBJ2-1; D is possibly TRBD2 (5 bases). Per germline, CDR1 LGHNA and CDR2 YNFKEQ. The germline V and J ends were trimmed by 1 base and 4 bases, with 20 bases remaining between them. The CDR3 contains 18 residues. This chain's CDR3 is CASSQGADRGRGYNEQFF. CDR3 in DNA: TGTGCCAGCAGCCAAGGGGCTGACCGTGGGAGAGGTTACAATGAGCAGTTCTTC.

This sequence joins TRBV28 and TRBJ2-6, with no clear D. V shed 7 bases and J shed 1 base, with 5 bases lying between them. This CDR3 is built from 13 residues. Germline CDR1 and CDR2: MDHEN and SYDVKM. Written as DNA, the CDR3 is TGTGCCAGCACCTTGTCTGGGGCCAACGTCCTGACTTTC. This gives the protein CASTLSGANVLTF.

V is TRBV6-1 and J is TRBJ1-1; 10 nucleotides align to TRBD1. The trim removed 7 bases at V and 2 bases at J, leaving 4 bases unmatched. CDR1 MNHNS and CDR2 SASEGT come from the germline V gene. CDR3 length equals 14 residues. The CDR3 loop reads CASTWDRGNTEAFF. The DNA for the CDR3 is TGTGCCAGCACCTGGGACAGGGGTAACACTGAAGCTTTCTTT.